The 24 T cell receptor beta chains given below trace back to one sample, sequenced in a study of shared clonotypes between healthy human individuals. Terminally differentiated effector memory CD45RA+ cells were left out of the naive CD8 fraction, which was CD45RO-negative and positively selected for CCR7. This table comes from immunoSEQ multiplex PCR, and its TCRdb copy is limited to in-frame clones, with some not included. The data show about 2,100,000 clones, about 92% seen once. The sample consisted of naive CD8+ T cells from PBMCs. The receptors shown here come from a man younger than 35 in good health. Some clones in this sample may be carry-over from other donors' samples.

The J gene is TRBJ2-1, the V gene TRBV5-1; D is tentatively TRBD1 or TRBD2 (5 bases each). This CDR3 is built from 15 residues. CDR1 and CDR2 (germline): SGHRS, YFSETQ. V lost 0 bases and J 8 bases, leaving 15 bases between the germline ends. The CDR3 coding sequence is TGCGCCAGCAGCTTGGGGGGGAGTGGAGCCCATGAGCAGTTCTTC. Protein product: CASSLGGSGAHEQFF. Together with reference TRBV5-1 and TRBJ2-1, the CDR3 gives the full variable domain: KAGVTQTPRYLIKTRGQQVTLSCSPISGHRSVSWYQQTPGQGLQFLFEYFSETQRNKGNFPGRFSGRQFSNSRSEMNVSTLELGDSALYLCASSLGGSGAHEQFFGPGTRLTVL.

V and J are TRBV4-1 and TRBJ2-3; 12 positions agree with TRBD2. J gave up 3 bases and V 3 bases, and 13 bases lay outside the gene matches. The CDR3 is made up of 19 amino acids. CDR1 and CDR2 from the germline V gene are MGHRA and YSYEKL. The CDR3 region has the DNA TGCGCCAGCAGCCAGCTAAGTATTGGGACTAGCGGGTGGACAGATACGCAGTATTTT. Translated, it gives CASSQLSIGTSGWTDTQYF.

This chain connects TRBV21-1 to TRBJ1-2. TRBV21-1 represents a pseudogene. There are 10 residues in the CDR3. The CDR3 DNA reads as TGTGCCAGCGATGAGGGGAGCTACACCTTC. Amino acids: CASDEGSYTF.

The rearrangement links TRBV29-1 to TRBJ2-7; 12 nucleotides line up with TRBD2. The CDR3 is 15 residues long. V lost 4 bases and J lost 2; bases outside the gene matches: 6. From germline, CDR1 is SQVTM and CDR2 ANQGSEA. The CDR3 bases are TGCAGCGTTGGACTAGCGGGAGTAACTACCTACGAGCAGTACTTC. Translation: CSVGLAGVTTYEQYF.

The V gene is TRBV5-1, the J gene TRBJ2-7, with TRBD2 as a possible D gene (6 bases). CDR1 is SGHRS, CDR2 YFSETQ, per germline. V was shortened by 3 bases and J by 1 base, with 14 bases between the two germline ends. CDR3 length: 15 amino acids. The CDR3 DNA reads TGCGCCAGCAGCTCGTTTAGGGACTCTTCCTACGAGCAGTACTTC. This gives the protein CASSSFRDSSYEQYF.

This sequence joins TRBV7-9 and TRBJ2-7; D might be TRBD2 (5 bases). This CDR3 region has 15 residues. CDR1 and CDR2 from the germline V gene are SEHNR and FQNEAQ (reference sequence). Trimming removed 5 bases at V and 0 bases at J, with 14 bases between. In DNA form, the CDR3 reads TGTGCCAGCAGCGTTAGCGCTACAAGCTCCTACGAGCAGTACTTC. Its protein is CASSVSATSSYEQYF.

This clone was counted a single time. The V and J genes are TRBV4-1 and TRBJ1-1; no clear D gene. The CDR3 sequence is 18 residues long. Looked up from germline, CDR1 is MGHRA and CDR2 is YSYEKL. V gave up 0 bases and J gave up 1 base, with 18 bases separating them. The CDR3 region is CASSQEGGQPSPNTEAFF. The CDR3 DNA follows: TGCGCCAGCAGCCAAGAGGGCGGGCAGCCAAGTCCGAACACTGAAGCTTTCTTT.

V and J are TRBV19 and TRBJ2-1; D gene uncertain. This CDR3 is 13 amino acids long. V shed 3 bases and J shed 6 bases, with 9 bases lying between them. Germline CDR1 and CDR2: LNHDA and SQIVND (reference sequence). For the CDR3, the DNA is TGTGCCAGTAGTATCCGTCAAGCCAATGAGCAGTTCTTC. This translates into CASSIRQANEQFF.

The V call is TRBV5-1, the J call TRBJ2-1, with 7 bases identical to TRBD1. The CDR3 sequence is 17 residues long. CDR1 is SGHRS, CDR2 YFSETQ, per germline. The V and J ends lost 1 base and 3 bases, in that order; junction bases with no gene match: 10. The CDR3 loop is CASSLYRTGLSYNEQFF. In DNA, the CDR3 is TGCGCCAGCAGCTTGTACAGGACAGGTCTAAGCTACAATGAGCAGTTCTTC.

The chain links TRBV27 to TRBJ2-1; TRBD2 aligns across 10 bases. Trimming cost V 5 bases and J 4 bases; bases outside gene matches: 8. Germline values: CDR1 MNHEY, CDR2 SMNVEV (reference sequence). The CDR3 sequence is 16 residues long. The CDR3 bases are TGTGCCAGCAGTCTCTTCGGGACTAGCGCTTACAATGAGCAGTTCTTC. Residues: CASSLFGTSAYNEQFF.

The rearrangement links TRBV19 to TRBJ2-3; 10 positions agree with TRBD2. Trimming at V came to 6 bases and at J to 4 bases, leaving 4 bases not matched to a gene. CDR1 is LNHDA and CDR2 is SQIVND in the germline V gene (reference sequence). The CDR3 is 14 amino acids. The CDR3 spells CASRTSGFSDTQYF. Here the CDR3 DNA reads TGTGCCAGTAGGACTAGCGGGTTCTCAGATACGCAGTATTTT.

This clone was counted a single time. The V call is TRBV29-1, the J call TRBJ1-4; D is unclear. CDR1 is SQVTM, CDR2 ANQGSEA, per germline. Between the trimmed V and J ends, which lost 1 base and 4 bases, there was a span of 25 bases. The CDR3 length is 19 residues. CDR3 protein: CSVEVALSGIGASNEKLFF. The CDR3 bases are TGCAGCGTTGAAGTGGCTCTCAGTGGTATTGGAGCCAGTAATGAAAAACTGTTTTTT. The full variable domain, its missing parts supplied by reference TRBV29-1 and TRBJ1-4, is SAVISQKPSRDICQRGTSLTIQCQVDSQVTMMFWYRQQPGQSLTLIATANQGSEATYESGFVIDKFPISRPNLTFSTLTVSNMSPEDSSIYLCSVEVALSGIGASNEKLFFGSGTQLSVL.

The chain is built from TRBV27 and TRBJ1-2; possible D gene TRBD1, 5 bases. Germline V gene lookup returns CDR1 MNHEY and CDR2 SMNVEV (reference sequence). This CDR3 is 16 amino acids long. V lost 5 bases and J 5 bases, leaving 21 bases between the germline ends. The CDR3 loop is CASSPSTGTENYGYTF. The CDR3 nucleotides read TGTGCCAGCAGTCCCTCCACCGGGACTGAGAATTATGGCTACACCTTC.

This chain uses TRBV28 with TRBJ2-1, with 9 nucleotides matching TRBD1. With 5 bases clipped from V and 9 bases from J, the junction kept 11 bases outside the gene matches. CDR1 and CDR2 from the germline V gene are MDHEN and SYDVKM. This CDR3 contains 15 residues. The CDR3 nucleotides read TGTGCCAGCAGTGCCCGGGACAGGGTCGGTTCTGAGCAGTTCTTC. Amino acid sequence: CASSARDRVGSEQFF.

The chain couples TRBV6-1 to TRBJ2-1, with TRBD2 matching over 9 bases. Germline V CDR1 and CDR2: MNHNS, SASEGT. The V segment lost 6 bases and the J segment 6 bases; nucleotides outside the gene matches: 6. The CDR3 spans 14 residues. CDR3 coding DNA: TGTGCCAGCAGATGGAATAGCGGGAGCAATGAGCAGTTCTTC. Its translation: CASRWNSGSNEQFF.

This clone has only one observation. In the same sample, other DNA sequences code for this CDR3. The V gene is TRBV9, the J gene TRBJ2-7; D not certain. Looked up from germline, CDR1 is SGDLS and CDR2 is YYNGEE. V dropped 3 bases and J dropped 3 bases, with 4 bases sitting between them. This CDR3 comprises 11 residues. The CDR3 coding sequence is TGTGCCAGCAGCGCAGACTACGAGCAGTACTTC. Translated, it gives CASSADYEQYF.

This sequence joins TRBV10-3 and TRBJ2-7; 8 bases are shared with TRBD1. The CDR3 spans 17 residues. The germline CDR1 and CDR2 sequences are ENHRY and SYGVKD. Trimming cost V 3 bases and J 4 bases; bases outside gene matches: 14. The CDR3 region has the DNA TGTGCCATCAGTGACGACCCGTTAGACAGGGGATCTTACGAGCAGTACTTC. Amino acid sequence: CAISDDPLDRGSYEQYF.

This rearrangement joins TRBV29-1 to TRBJ2-1, with D possibly matching TRBD1 (6 bases). The V end lost 5 bases, the J end lost 5 bases, and 25 bases lay between the germline ends. The CDR3 has 17 residues. Looked up from germline, CDR1 is SQVTM and CDR2 is ANQGSEA. CDR3 residues: CSVLRDIGRMGDNEQFF. CDR3 coding DNA: TGCAGCGTTCTCCGGGACATCGGGCGGATGGGGGACAATGAGCAGTTCTTC.

The chain is built from TRBV27 and TRBJ2-4; 10 bases line up with TRBD1. Germline assignment: CDR1 MNHEY and CDR2 SMNVEV (reference sequence). After removal of 6 bases from V and 8 bases from J, the junction contained 4 bases not matched to a gene. This CDR3 region has 13 residues. For the CDR3, the DNA is TGTGCCAGCAGCGGACAGGGGGGATACATTCAGTACTTC. Translated, it gives CASSGQGGYIQYF.

DNA of the CDR3: TGTGCCAGCAGCTTAGCGGTTTTAGGAGATACGCAGTATTTT. This encodes CASSLAVLGDTQYF. The chain is built from TRBV11-2 and TRBJ2-3; D remains ambiguous. Germline CDR1 is SGHAT and CDR2 is FQNNGV. V dropped 1 base and J dropped 5 bases, with 10 bases sitting between them. The CDR3 is 14 residues long.

The gene calls are TRBV7-9 and TRBJ1-1; D gene ambiguous. This CDR3 is built from 15 residues. Germline CDR1 reads SEHNR; CDR2 reads FQNEAQ (reference sequence). Trimming pared 3 bases from V and 7 bases from J, leaving 18 bases between. The CDR3 nucleotides are TGTGCCAGCAGCTTGGGAATTGCCCCCCTCGATGAAGCTTTCTTT. Translation gives CASSLGIAPLDEAFF.

This clone was seen a handful of times. The sample contains more than one DNA sequence encoding this CDR3. The chain joins TRBV7-8 to TRBJ1-1; D ambiguous. CDR1 is SGHVS and CDR2 is FQNEAQ in the germline V gene. The length of the CDR3 is 13 residues. Trimming shortened V by 3 bases and J by 0 bases, and 5 bases separated the two germline ends. Here the CDR3 reads CASSLGMNTEAFF. CDR3 sequence (DNA): TGTGCCAGCAGCTTGGGAATGAACACTGAAGCTTTCTTT.

This clone was detected only once. The CDR3 spells CASSGDGPSYNEQFF. In nucleotides, the CDR3 is TGTGCCAGCAGTGGGGACGGTCCCTCCTACAATGAGCAGTTCTTC. V usage is TRBV6-4 and J usage is TRBJ2-1; D might be TRBD1 or TRBD2, each matching 5 bases. Germline V gives CDR1 MRHNA, CDR2 SNTAGT. V was clipped by 4 bases and J by 0 bases, with 10 bases between them. The CDR3 sequence is 15 residues long.

V usage is TRBV9 and J usage is TRBJ2-3, with 7 positions matching TRBD2. The J segment lost 2 bases and the V segment lost 3 bases, leaving 15 bases of the junction unmatched. Looked up from germline, CDR1 is SGDLS and CDR2 is YYNGEE. This CDR3 has 18 amino acids. The CDR3 DNA is TGTGCCAGCAGCGAGCCCAATCTGCCTAGCGGATTCACAGATACGCAGTATTTT. It codes for CASSEPNLPSGFTDTQYF.